Below, 30 T cell receptor beta chains from the same sample are listed, as sequenced in a study of T cell repertoires in cytomegalovirus infection. One entry per CDR3 protein results from TCRdb running MiXCR on the reads. The profile shows 90,000 to 110,000 distinct CDR3 sequences, 29% of them singletons. What these receptors recognize is not known. Sample: CD8+ T cells from cultured PBMCs, taken from culture after CMV antigen stimulation. The receptor source for this set is a human donor in good health (CMV status not recorded). Some clones in this sample may be carry-over from other donors' samples.

The chain uses TRBV6-1 and TRBJ1-1; 9 nucleotides line up with TRBD1. The V gene's germline CDR1 is MNHNS and CDR2 SASEGT. This CDR3 has 12 amino acids. The V segment lost 9 bases and the J segment 12 bases; nucleotides outside the gene matches: 11. The CDR3 protein is CARRTGEKSPFF. The CDR3 DNA sequence: TGTGCCAGGAGGACAGGGGAGAAGTCGCCTTTCTTT.

A few counts support this clonotype. The J gene is TRBJ1-1, the V gene TRBV6-5; weak D call: TRBD1 (5 bases). The germline V gene encodes CDR1 MNHEY and CDR2 SVGAGI. This CDR3 has 14 amino acids. The ends were cut back, 0 bases at V and 1 base at J, with 6 bases in the middle. The CDR3 DNA reads TGTGCCAGCAGTTACTCAGGGGCGAACACTGAAGCTTTCTTT. Protein product: CASSYSGANTEAFF.

This clonotype was seen repeatedly, ten times or more. The rearrangement joins TRBV6-1 to TRBJ2-3; no firm D call. Trimming shortened V by 4 bases and J by 1 base, and 12 bases separated the two germline ends. The CDR3 sequence is 15 residues long. The germline V gene has CDR1 MNHNS and CDR2 SASEGT. In DNA form, the CDR3 reads TGTGCCAGCAGTGGGCCGGCCGTCGGCACAGATACGCAGTATTTT. Its protein product is CASSGPAVGTDTQYF.

This rearrangement joins TRBV7-2 to TRBJ2-3; TRBD2 aligns across 13 bases. With 3 bases clipped from V and 4 bases from J, the junction kept 1 base outside the gene matches. The germline V gene has CDR1 SGHTA and CDR2 FQGNSA. The CDR3 runs 15 residues. The CDR3 DNA sequence: TGTGCCAGCAGCTTGGGACTAGCGGGGTCAGATACGCAGTATTTT. This gives the protein CASSLGLAGSDTQYF.

The chain carries TRBV2 and TRBJ2-2; TRBD1 or TRBD2 may be the D gene (5 bases each). This CDR3 region has 14 residues. In germline, CDR1 is SNHLY, CDR2 FYNNEI. Between the trimmed V and J ends, which lost 8 bases and 2 bases, there was a span of 12 bases. CDR3 nucleotide sequence: TGTGCCAGCCGAGAGGGGCTTAACACCGGGGAGCTGTTTTTT. It translates to CASREGLNTGELFF.

The V gene is TRBV11-3, the J gene TRBJ1-1; D is unresolved. V was pared by 0 bases and J by 5 bases, with 10 bases between. The CDR3 spans 14 residues. Germline V gene lookup returns CDR1 SGHNT and CDR2 YENEEA. The CDR3 coding sequence is TGTGCCAGCAGCTTAGATTTGGGTCGAACTGAAGCTTTCTTT. Protein: CASSLDLGRTEAFF.

The chain joins TRBV11-2 to TRBJ1-5, with D possibly being TRBD1 (5 bases). CDR1 is SGHAT, CDR2 FQNNGV, per germline. The V end was cut by 0 bases, the J end by 3 bases, with 9 bases between. The CDR3 has 15 amino acids. The CDR3 protein is CASSLDYRSNQPQHF. In DNA, the CDR3 is TGTGCCAGCAGCTTAGATTACAGGTCCAATCAGCCCCAGCATTTT.

This clonotype has just a few counts. The chain recombines TRBV20-1 with TRBJ2-7; D ambiguous. V was shortened by 6 bases and J by 0 bases, with 12 bases between the two germline ends. The CDR3 totals 13 residues. Germline V CDR1 and CDR2: DFQATT, SNEGSKA (reference sequence). CDR3 sequence reads: CSAPVVSSYEQYF. The CDR3, as DNA: TGCAGTGCCCCGGTGGTGAGCTCCTACGAGCAGTACTTC.

The chain combines TRBV7-8 with TRBJ1-4; D is undetermined. V lost 1 base and J 1 base, leaving 7 bases between the germline ends. The germline V gene has CDR1 SGHVS and CDR2 FQNEAQ. CDR3 length: 15 amino acids. The CDR3 DNA follows: TGTGCCAGCAGCTTAGGCCCCGGAACTAATGAAAAACTGTTTTTT. Protein product: CASSLGPGTNEKLFF. The whole variable domain, remainder taken from reference TRBV7-8 and TRBJ1-4, is GAGVSQSPRYKVAKRGQDVALRCDPISGHVSLFWYQQALGQGPEFLTYFQNEAQLDKSGLPSDRFFAERPEGSVSTLKIQRTQQEDSAVYLCASSLGPGTNEKLFFGSGTQLSVL.

The V gene is TRBV28, the J gene TRBJ1-5; D is perhaps TRBD1 (6 bases). This CDR3 contains 14 residues. Germline V gives CDR1 MDHEN, CDR2 SYDVKM. Deletions cut 6 bases from V and 2 bases from J, with 11 bases between. CDR3 bases: TGTGCCAGCAGCGCAGGGGAAGGCAATCAGCCCCAGCATTTT. Translating gives CASSAGEGNQPQHF.

The chain links TRBV19 to TRBJ2-1; D call uncertain. The CDR3 totals 14 residues. Germline assignment: CDR1 LNHDA and CDR2 SQIVND (reference sequence). Trimming left V 2 bases short and J 1 base short, with 6 bases between. The CDR3 is CASSITRSYNEQFF. In DNA, the CDR3 is TGTGCCAGTAGTATAACGAGATCCTACAATGAGCAGTTCTTC.

The chain uses TRBV4-1 and TRBJ1-6; D remains ambiguous. CDR3 length equals 15 residues. Germline V gives CDR1 MGHRA, CDR2 YSYEKL. Trimming took 0 bases from V and 11 from J, leaving 14 bases between them. The chain's CDR3 is CASSQERQAGTPLHF. CDR3 DNA sequence: TGCGCCAGCAGCCAAGAGAGGCAGGCTGGGACACCCCTCCACTTT.

In this sample, this clonotype turned up many times. This sequence joins TRBV25-1 and TRBJ2-2; TRBD2 is a possible D gene (5 bases). V gave up 7 bases and J gave up 6 bases, with 9 bases separating them. This CDR3 has 12 residues. CDR1 is MGHDK, CDR2 SYGVNS, per germline. The chain's CDR3 is CASTGSSGELFF. As DNA, the CDR3 is TGTGCCAGCACGGGGTCTTCCGGGGAGCTGTTTTTT.

The V and J genes are TRBV14 and TRBJ1-2; 9 bases align to TRBD1. This CDR3 is built from 15 residues. V gave up 2 bases and J gave up 1 base; unmatched junction bases: 2. CDR1 is SGHDN, CDR2 FVKESK, per germline. The CDR3 sequence is CASSQTGQGNYGYTF. The CDR3 DNA is TGTGCCAGCAGCCAAACGGGACAGGGTAACTATGGCTACACCTTC.

The V gene is TRBV12-3 or TRBV12-4, the J gene TRBJ1-5; no clear D gene. CDR3 length equals 14 residues. V shed 7 bases and J shed 0 bases, with 10 bases lying between them. In DNA, the CDR3 is TGTGCCAGCATTGCGGGTCTTAGCAATCAGCCCCAGCATTTT. It yields the protein CASIAGLSNQPQHF.

The chain combines TRBV7-2 with TRBJ2-5, with D possibly being TRBD2 (6 bases). Trimming pared 6 bases from V and 4 bases from J, leaving 18 bases between. The V gene's germline CDR1 is SGHTA and CDR2 FQGNSA. This CDR3 has 15 amino acids. Here the CDR3 DNA reads TGTGCCAGCAGTACCAATGATCCCGGGGGAGAGACCCAGTACTTC. It is translated as CASSTNDPGGETQYF. The variable domain in full, with the rest retrieved from reference TRBV7-2 and TRBJ2-5, is GAGVSQSPSNKVTEKGKDVELRCDPISGHTALYWYRQSLGQGLEFLIYFQGNSAPDKSGLPSDRFSAERTGGSVSTLTIQRTQQEDSAVYLCASSTNDPGGETQYFGPGTRLLVL.

This clonotype was picked up a small number of times. V gene TRBV6-5 combines with J gene TRBJ2-1; TRBD1 might be the D (5 bases). The ends were cut back, 0 bases at V and 6 bases at J, with 12 bases in the middle. Germline V lookup: CDR1 MNHEY, CDR2 SVGAGI. This CDR3 is built from 15 residues. For the CDR3, the DNA is TGTGCCAGCAGTTACTCCGCAGGGCTGGGCAATGAGCAGTTCTTC. Protein product: CASSYSAGLGNEQFF.

This clonotype was seen a handful of times. In nucleotides, the CDR3 is TGTGCCAGCAGTTTATTGGGTCGCGAGCAGTACTTC. It is translated as CASSLLGREQYF. The V call is TRBV27, the J call TRBJ2-7, with unresolved D. CDR3 length: 12 amino acids. V lost 1 base and J lost 6, with 7 bases in between. Germline V gene data show CDR1 as MNHEY and CDR2 as SMNVEV (reference sequence).

The CDR3 sequence: CASSQDQASGDTQYF. The CDR3 DNA follows: TGCGCCAGCAGCCAAGATCAAGCATCAGGGGATACGCAGTATTTT. The chain carries TRBV4-1 and TRBJ2-3, with D possibly TRBD1 on 5 matching bases. CDR3 length equals 15 residues. Germline V gene sequence: CDR1 MGHRA, CDR2 YSYEKL. V lost 0 bases to trimming and J lost 6 bases, with 13 bases between them.

Concerning this clonotype itself: Being one base from a much bigger clone, this may be a read error. No conserved phenylalanine or tryptophan is present at the end of the CDR3, so a read error is the likely explanation. The rearrangement uses TRBV7-2 and TRBJ2-7; D gene uncertain. Germline V lookup: CDR1 SGHTA, CDR2 FQGNSA. CDR3 length: 13 amino acids. Trimming stripped 1 base from V and 3 bases from J, with 7 bases between. The CDR3 region is CASSLGGFYEQYS. For the CDR3, the DNA is TGTGCCAGCAGCTTAGGGGGATTCTACGAGCAGTACTCC.

The rearrangement joins TRBV19 to TRBJ1-5; D unresolved. There are 14 residues in the CDR3. In germline, CDR1 is LNHDA, CDR2 SQIVND (reference sequence). V lost 3 bases, J lost 2 bases, and 8 bases lay in between. This chain's CDR3 is CASSIVPGNQPQHF. The DNA for the CDR3 is TGTGCCAGTAGTATTGTACCCGGCAATCAGCCCCAGCATTTT.

The chain combines TRBV6-1 with TRBJ2-7; 9 nucleotides match TRBD1. The V and J ends lost 3 bases and 2 bases, in that order; junction bases with no gene match: 5. Germline V gene sequence: CDR1 MNHNS, CDR2 SASEGT. CDR3 length: 15 amino acids. DNA of the CDR3: TGTGCCAGCAGTGAGCCGGGACAGGGCACCTACGAGCAGTACTTC. It codes for CASSEPGQGTYEQYF.

This clonotype has a handful of counts. J is TRBJ2-1 and V is TRBV5-1; perhaps D is TRBD1 or TRBD2 (5 bases each). Trimming took 0 bases from V and 4 from J, leaving 14 bases between them. The CDR3 totals 16 residues. Germline lookup yields CDR1 SGHRS and CDR2 YFSETQ. DNA for the CDR3: TGCGCCAGCAGCTTGGCCATCGGGACGGCTTACAATGAGCAGTTCTTC. This codes for CASSLAIGTAYNEQFF.

This clonotype showed up just a few times. This chain joins TRBV10-2 and TRBJ1-6, with 9 bases aligning to TRBD1. Looked up from germline, CDR1 is WSHSY and CDR2 is SAAADI. This CDR3 region has 14 residues. Trimming removed 3 bases from V and 9 bases from J; junction bases left unmatched: 3. CDR3: CASSDWDRVSPLHF. Written as DNA, the CDR3 is TGCGCCAGCAGTGATTGGGACAGGGTTTCACCCCTCCACTTT.

In this sample, this clonotype turned up a few times. This chain joins TRBV7-9 and TRBJ2-2; TRBD1 might be the D (6 bases). Germline lookup yields CDR1 SEHNR and CDR2 FQNEAQ (reference sequence). CDR3 size: 14 residues. The V end lost 4 bases, the J end lost 4 bases, and 10 bases lay between the germline ends. The CDR3 loop reads CASSSTGPTGELFF. The CDR3 DNA reads as TGTGCCAGCAGCTCAACAGGGCCCACCGGGGAGCTGTTTTTT. The entire variable domain, with the rest obtained from reference TRBV7-9 and TRBJ2-2, is as follows: DTGVSQNPRHKITKRGQNVTFRCDPISEHNRLYWYRQTLGQGPEFLTYFQNEAQLEKSRLLSDRFSAERPKGSFSTLEIQRTEQGDSAMYLCASSSTGPTGELFFGEGSRLTVL.

The chain combines TRBV7-2 with TRBJ1-2; a possible D gene is TRBD1 (5 bases). The CDR3 totals 14 residues. Trimming removed 4 bases at V and 4 bases at J, with 13 bases between. Per the germline V gene, CDR1 is SGHTA and CDR2 is FQGNSA. The CDR3, as DNA: TGTGCCAGCAGCTCGGGCTCGCAGGGCTATGGCTACACCTTC. Protein: CASSSGSQGYGYTF.

This clonotype was seen more than once but under ten times. J is TRBJ2-1 and V is TRBV20-1; 8 bases map to TRBD2. From germline, CDR1 is DFQATT and CDR2 SNEGSKA (reference sequence). CDR3 length: 15 residues. Germline trimming cut 3 bases from V and 7 bases from J; bases unmatched to any gene: 11. The CDR3 DNA reads as TGCAGTGCTAGTCCGTCTAGCGGGCGGCTGAATGAGCAGTTCTTC. Translation gives CSASPSSGRLNEQFF.

This clonotype has a handful of counts. The chain carries TRBV6-6 and TRBJ1-2; D is perhaps TRBD1 (6 bases). The germline CDR1 and CDR2 sequences are MNHNY and SVGAGI (reference sequence). This CDR3 has 12 residues. Trimming took 2 bases from V and 6 from J, leaving 7 bases between them. DNA for the CDR3: TGTGCCAGCAGTTACAGGGGGGATGGCTACACCTTC. Translating it yields CASSYRGDGYTF.

In this sample, this clonotype turned up many times. The gene calls are TRBV6-5 and TRBJ1-3, with D possibly matching TRBD1 (6 bases). With 2 bases removed from V and 1 base from J, the gap between germline ends came to 6 bases. There are 14 residues in the CDR3. Germline V gene sequence: CDR1 MNHEY, CDR2 SVGAGI. DNA for the CDR3: TGTGCCAGCAGTTACCAGGGGTCTGGAAACACCATATATTTT. Translated, it gives CASSYQGSGNTIYF.

This chain connects TRBV7-9 to TRBJ2-2; D gene uncertain. Trimming shortened V by 1 base and J by 4 bases, and 19 bases separated the two germline ends. CDR1 is SEHNR, CDR2 FQNEAQ, per germline (reference sequence). The CDR3 loop spans 18 amino acids. The CDR3 region has the DNA TGTGCCAGCAGCTTAGAGATCGGTGGACCCACATTCACCGGGGAGCTGTTTTTT. Protein product: CASSLEIGGPTFTGELFF. The entire variable domain, with the rest obtained from reference TRBV7-9 and TRBJ2-2, is as follows: DTGVSQNPRHKITKRGQNVTFRCDPISEHNRLYWYRQTLGQGPEFLTYFQNEAQLEKSRLLSDRFSAERPKGSFSTLEIQRTEQGDSAMYLCASSLEIGGPTFTGELFFGEGSRLTVL.